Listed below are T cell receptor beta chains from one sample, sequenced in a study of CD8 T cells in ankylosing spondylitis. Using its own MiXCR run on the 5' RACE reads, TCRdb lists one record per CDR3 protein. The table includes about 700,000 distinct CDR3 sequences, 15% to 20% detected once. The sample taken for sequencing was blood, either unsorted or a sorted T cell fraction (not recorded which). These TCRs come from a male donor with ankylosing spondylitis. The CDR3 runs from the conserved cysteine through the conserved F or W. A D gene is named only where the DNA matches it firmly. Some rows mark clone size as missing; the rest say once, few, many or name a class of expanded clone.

TGTGCCAGCAGTTTATCCCAGGGGGCAGGGAACACTGAAGCTTTCTTT | CASSLSQGAGNTEAFF | TRBD1 | TRBJ1-1 | . | TRBV28
TGCGCCAGCAGCTTGGACACCCAGATCACCTACGAGCAGTACTTC | CASSLDTQITYEQYF | . | TRBJ2-7 | few | TRBV5-1
TGCAGTGCTAGAGAGGGGGGACTACCTGACAATGAGCAGTTCTTC | CSAREGGLPDNEQFF | TRBD2 | TRBJ2-1 | few | TRBV20-1
TGTGCCAGCAGTGATACAGGGTTTGATGGCTACACCTTC | CASSDTGFDGYTF | . | TRBJ1-2 | . | TRBV27
TGTGCCAGCAGTTACTCGGGAGGACAGGAGCAGTACTTC | CASSYSGGQEQYF | . | TRBJ2-7 | few | TRBV6-5
TGCAGTGCTAGAGATCTGGACAGGGAGGGAAACACCATATATTTT | CSARDLDREGNTIYF | TRBD1 | TRBJ1-3 | few | TRBV20-1
TGTGCCAGCAGTTTAGTCTTGGGGGCCAAAAACATTCAGTACTTC | CASSLVLGAKNIQYF | . | TRBJ2-4 | few | TRBV12-3/TRBV12-4
TGCAGTGCTAGGACTAGTCGAGGGATGAACACTGAAGCTTTCTTT | CSARTSRGMNTEAFF | . | TRBJ1-1 | . | TRBV20-1
TGCAGTGCTGGGCCAGCCCAAGAGACCCTGTACTTC | CSAGPAQETLYF | . | TRBJ2-5 | . | TRBV20-1
TGCAGTGCTAATACAGGGAGTGACACTGAAGCTTTCTTT | CSANTGSDTEAFF | . | TRBJ1-1 | few | TRBV20-1
TGTGCCAGCAGAGCTAGCGGGGGGAGGGAGACCCAGTACTTC | CASRASGGRETQYF | TRBD2 | TRBJ2-5 | few | TRBV12-3/TRBV12-4
TGTGCCAGCAGCCCCATAGACAGGGGGCAAGAGACCCAGTACTTC | CASSPIDRGQETQYF | TRBD1 | TRBJ2-5 | . | TRBV12-3/TRBV12-4